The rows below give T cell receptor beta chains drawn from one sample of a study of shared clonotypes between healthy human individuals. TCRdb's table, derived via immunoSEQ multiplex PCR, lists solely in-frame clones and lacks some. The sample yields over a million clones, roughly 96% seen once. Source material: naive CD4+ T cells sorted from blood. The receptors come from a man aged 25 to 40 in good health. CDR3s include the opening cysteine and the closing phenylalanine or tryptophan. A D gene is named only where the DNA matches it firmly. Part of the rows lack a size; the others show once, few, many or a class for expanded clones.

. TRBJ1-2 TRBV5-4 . CASSLERGANYGYTF TGTGCCAGCAGCTTGGAACGGGGCGCTAACTATGGCTACACCTTC
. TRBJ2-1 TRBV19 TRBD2 CASSPESTSGRAAYEQFF TGTGCCAGTAGTCCAGAATCTACTAGCGGGAGGGCCGCGTATGAGCAGTTCTTC
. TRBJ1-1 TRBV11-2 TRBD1 CASSRTGAPNTEAFF TGTGCCAGCAGCAGGACAGGGGCACCGAACACTGAAGCTTTCTTT
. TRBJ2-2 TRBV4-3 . CASSQASSWTTGELFF TGCGCCAGCAGCCAAGCGTCAAGTTGGACGACCGGGGAGCTGTTTTTT
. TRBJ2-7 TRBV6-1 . CASSESGRSYEQYF TGTGCCAGCAGTGAGTCCGGCCGATCCTACGAGCAGTACTTC
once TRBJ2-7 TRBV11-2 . CASSPITGRGEQYF TGTGCCAGCAGCCCCATAACAGGCCGGGGCGAGCAGTACTTC
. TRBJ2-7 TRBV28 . CASVTGESYEQYF TGTGCCAGCGTAACCGGCGAAAGCTACGAGCAGTACTTC
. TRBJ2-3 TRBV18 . CASSPSQGNTDTQYF TGTGCCAGCTCTCCAAGCCAGGGGAATACAGATACGCAGTATTTT
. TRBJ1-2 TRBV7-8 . CASSFGDYGYTF TGTGCCAGCAGCTTTGGAGACTATGGCTACACCTTC
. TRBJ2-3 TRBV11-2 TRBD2 CASNDRGGVVTDTQYF TGTGCCAGCAACGATCGGGGGGGAGTAGTCACAGATACGCAGTATTTT
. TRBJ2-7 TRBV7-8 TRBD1 CASSVDRVPYEQYF TGTGCCAGCAGCGTAGACAGGGTTCCCTACGAGCAGTACTTC
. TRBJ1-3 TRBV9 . CASSLPLPGQRSGNTIYF TGTGCCAGCAGCCTCCCCTTGCCGGGACAACGCTCTGGAAACACCATATATTTT
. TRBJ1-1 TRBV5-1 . CASSREGIEAFF TGCGCCAGCAGCCGCGAGGGTATAGAAGCTTTCTTT
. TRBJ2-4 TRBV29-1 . CSARWEHIQYF TGCAGCGCTCGGTGGGAGCACATTCAGTACTTC
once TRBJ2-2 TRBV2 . CASLPPPGAGELFF TGTGCCAGCCTCCCTCCCCCAGGCGCCGGGGAGCTGTTTTTT
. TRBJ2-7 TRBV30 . CAWNPTQPTEQYF TGTGCCTGGAATCCAACTCAGCCGACCGAGCAGTACTTC
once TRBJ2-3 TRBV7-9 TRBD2 CASSYRLAGYTDTQYF TGTGCCAGCAGCTACAGACTAGCGGGATATACAGATACGCAGTATTTT
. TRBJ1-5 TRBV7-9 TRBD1 CASSQFVGTGFVPQHF TGTGCTAGCAGCCAATTCGTCGGGACAGGGTTTGTTCCCCAGCATTTT
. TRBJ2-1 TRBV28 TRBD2 CASSFEIAGGRKGFF TGTGCCAGCAGTTTTGAGATAGCGGGAGGCCGAAAAGGGTTCTTC
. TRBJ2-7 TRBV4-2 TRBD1 CASSQARGQSVYEQYF TGTGCCAGCAGCCAAGCTCGGGGACAGAGCGTGTACGAGCAGTACTTC
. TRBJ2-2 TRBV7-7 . CASSLPGATGELFF TGTGCTAGCAGCTTACCGGGCGCCACCGGGGAGCTGTTTTTT
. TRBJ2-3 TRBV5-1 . CASSLPVGADTQYF TGCGCCAGCAGCTTGCCCGTGGGCGCAGATACGCAGTATTTT
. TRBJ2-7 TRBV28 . CASSKTYEQYF TGTGCCAGCAGTAAGACCTACGAGCAGTACTTC
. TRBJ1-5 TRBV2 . CASSEGQGGQPQHF TGTGCCAGCAGTGAAGGGCAGGGCGGCCAGCCCCAGCATTTT
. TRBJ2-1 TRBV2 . CASSEARGAYNEQFF TGTGCCAGCAGTGAAGCGCGGGGCGCCTACAATGAGCAGTTCTTC
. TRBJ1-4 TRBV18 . CATPDQKLFF TGTGCCACGCCCGACCAAAAACTGTTTTTT
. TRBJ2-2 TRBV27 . CASTLLTGTRPTGELFF TGTGCCAGCACCCTTCTAACCGGGACAAGGCCCACCGGGGAGCTGTTTTTT
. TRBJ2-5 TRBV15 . CATSRDFQETQYF TGTGCCACCAGCAGAGATTTCCAAGAGACCCAGTACTTC
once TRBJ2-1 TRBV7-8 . CASSFQRVVSYNEQFF TGTGCCAGCAGCTTCCAACGGGTTGTCTCCTACAATGAGCAGTTCTTC
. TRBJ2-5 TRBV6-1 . CASTHLETQYF TGTGCCAGCACTCACTTGGAGACCCAGTACTTC
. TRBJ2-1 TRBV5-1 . CASSDGSGSTNEQFF TGCGCCAGCAGTGATGGGTCAGGGTCTACGAATGAGCAGTTCTTC
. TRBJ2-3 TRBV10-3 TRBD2 CAISIAGTSGKDTQYF TGTGCCATCAGTATCGCCGGGACTAGCGGAAAGGATACGCAGTATTTT
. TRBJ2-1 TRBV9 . CASSVISHHEQFF TGTGCCAGCAGCGTAATATCGCACCATGAGCAGTTCTTC
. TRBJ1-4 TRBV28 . CALRGAGEKLFF TGTGCGTTGAGGGGGGCGGGAGAAAAACTGTTTTTT
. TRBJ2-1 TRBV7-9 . CASSPRLNPSNEQFF TGTGCCAGCAGCCCCCGCCTAAACCCAAGCAATGAGCAGTTCTTC
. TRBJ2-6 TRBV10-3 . CAISAAGSGANVLTF TGTGCCATCAGTGCAGCCGGCTCTGGGGCCAACGTCCTGACTTTC
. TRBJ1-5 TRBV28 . CASSPGPLNQPQHF TGTGCCAGCTCTCCGGGACCGCTCAATCAGCCCCAGCATTTT
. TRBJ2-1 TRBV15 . CATSRGAGGAGFEQFF TGTGCCACCAGCAGAGGTGCCGGAGGGGCAGGATTTGAGCAGTTCTTC
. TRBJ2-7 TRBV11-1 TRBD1 CASSRPGQGSYEQYF TGTGCCAGCAGCCGCCCGGGACAGGGCTCCTACGAGCAGTACTTC
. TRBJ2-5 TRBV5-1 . CASSPVGSLGETQYF TGCGCCAGCAGCCCAGTGGGATCCCTAGGAGAGACCCAGTACTTC
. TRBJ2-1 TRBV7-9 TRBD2 CASSLSGTNEQFF TGTGCCAGCTCTCTAAGCGGGACCAATGAGCAGTTCTTC
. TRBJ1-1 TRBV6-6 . CASSLRTLALSEAFF TGTGCCAGCAGCCTTCGGACCTTGGCTCTCTCTGAAGCTTTCTTT